Sequencing of this T cell receptor beta chain was carried out in a study of shared clonotypes between healthy human individuals. Whole-study results and caveats: Shared clonotypes: 4.5% to 5% naive CD4, roughly 4% naive CD8, about 2.2% memory CD4, approximately 0.41% memory CD8. Sampling involved blood alone; tissue repertoires likely differ. It was expected that sequencing depth would affect clonotype sharing among donors.

Notes on this clone: Its antigen is not identified.

The protocol was immunoSEQ multiplex PCR, while the TCRdb copy is restricted to in-frame clones and leaves out a portion. The sample yields some 1 million clones, 75% seen once. CDR1 is SGHTA, CDR2 FQGNSA, per germline. This CDR3 has 13 amino acids. V was cut by 1 base and J by 16 bases, with 17 bases left in between. Sequenced material: memory CD4+ T cells sorted from blood. Indicated subset: CD45RA-negative fraction. This TCR was recovered from a man between 18 and 35 years old in good health. The gene calls are TRBV7-2 and TRBJ1-5; D uncertain. CDR3 sequence (DNA): TGTGCCAGCAGCTTAGAAGAGGGCACTTACCTCCATTTT. This codes for CASSLEEGTYLHF.